Shown below are 26 T cell receptor beta chains from a single sample sequenced in a study of PD-L1 blockade in urothelial cancer. The method was immunoSEQ multiplex PCR; TCRdb's version includes in-frame clones alone and lacks a portion of them. The sample includes about 24,000 clones, around 90% of them seen just once. Specimen: PBMCs, collected around atezolizumab (anti-PD-L1) treatment. These receptors originate from a middle-aged man with urothelial cancer.

This rearrangement joins TRBV5-6 to TRBJ2-5; tentative D call: TRBD1 (6 bases). The end of the DNA is better explained by TRBJ2-7, so the J call may be wrong. This CDR3 region has 14 residues. The germline V gene encodes CDR1 SGHDT and CDR2 YYEEEE. The DNA of the CDR3 is TGTGCCAGCAGCTTGGGAGGGGGAAGCTACGAGCAGTACTTC. Translation gives CASSLGGGSYEQYF.

This clone was recorded once. The genes are TRBV9 and TRBJ1-1, with 7 bases that match TRBD1. The CDR3 totals 16 residues. The V and J ends lost 0 bases and 1 base, in that order; junction bases with no gene match: 6. Germline V gene data show CDR1 as SGDLS and CDR2 as YYNGEE. For the CDR3, the DNA is TGTGCCAGCAGCGTAGACAGGGGAGTTCCGAACACTGAAGCTTTCTTT. Amino acid sequence: CASSVDRGVPNTEAFF.

V and J are TRBV6-6 and TRBJ2-2, with 9 bases that match TRBD1. The V gene's germline CDR1 is MNHNY and CDR2 SVGAGI (reference sequence). The CDR3 runs to 16 residues. J was trimmed by 6 bases and V by 2 bases; bases with no gene match: 7. Here the CDR3 reads CASSYPGTGRSGELFF. The CDR3 DNA reads TGTGCCAGCAGTTACCCCGGGACAGGGAGGTCCGGGGAGCTGTTTTTT.

This chain uses TRBV18 with TRBJ2-7; 9 bases align to TRBD2. V lost 3 bases and J lost 3; bases outside the gene matches: 3. The CDR3 extends over 14 amino acids. The germline gives CDR1 KGHSH, CDR2 LQKENI. The DNA of the CDR3 is TGTGCCAGCTCACCGTCACTAGCGGGCTACGAGCAGTACTTC. This codes for CASSPSLAGYEQYF.

This clone was seen only a few times. This sequence joins TRBV19 and TRBJ1-3, with D possibly TRBD1 on 6 matching bases. The CDR3 is 16 amino acids. Per the germline V gene, CDR1 is LNHDA and CDR2 is SQIVND (reference sequence). V lost 1 base and J lost 2, with 12 bases in between. The chain's CDR3 is CASSIGGGPTGNTIYF. CDR3 bases: TGTGCCAGTAGTATAGGGGGGGGGCCAACTGGAAACACCATATATTTT. Full variable domain (missing parts from reference TRBV19 and TRBJ1-3): DGGITQSPKYLFRKEGQNVTLSCEQNLNHDAMYWYRQDPGQGLRLIYYSQIVNDFQKGDIAEGYSVSREKKESFPLTVTSAQKNPTAFYLCASSIGGGPTGNTIYFGEGSWLTVV.

The chain joins TRBV2 to TRBJ2-3; the D gene is possibly TRBD1 (6 bases). In germline, CDR1 is SNHLY, CDR2 FYNNEI. Trimming removed 8 bases at V and 0 bases at J, with 9 bases between. This CDR3 has 13 amino acids. CDR3 nucleotide sequence: TGTGCCAGCCGGGGACAAAGCACAGATACGCAGTATTTT. Translated, it gives CASRGQSTDTQYF.

The V call is TRBV11-2, the J call TRBJ2-1; 8 bases line up with TRBD1. CDR1 is SGHAT, CDR2 FQNNGV, per germline. The CDR3 sequence is 15 residues long. The V gene end was trimmed by 5 bases and the J gene end by 7 bases; junction bases not matched to a gene: 10. CDR3 in DNA: TGTGCCAGCAGCCCCGCGGGGCAGGGGGCGAATGAGCAGTTCTTC. Protein sequence: CASSPAGQGANEQFF.

The V call is TRBV7-6, the J call TRBJ2-3; D possibly corresponds to TRBD2 (7 bases). Deletions cut 5 bases from V and 5 bases from J, with 20 bases between. CDR1 SGHVS and CDR2 FNYEAQ come from the germline V gene. The CDR3 has 16 amino acids. The CDR3 coding sequence is TGTGCCAGCAGCCCCCGGTCGGGGGGCCAGGTAGATACGCAGTATTTT. It encodes CASSPRSGGQVDTQYF.

The gene calls are TRBV29-1 and TRBJ1-1, with a weak D call TRBD1 (6 bases). This CDR3 contains 12 residues. Germline V gives CDR1 SQVTM, CDR2 ANQGSEA. Trimming took off 0 bases at V and 10 bases at J, with 12 bases between the two ends. The CDR3 nucleotides are TGCAGCGTTGAAGATCGGTACAGGGCAGCTTTCTTT. It specifies CSVEDRYRAAFF.

The chain uses TRBV5-1 and TRBJ2-6, with D possibly being TRBD1 (5 bases). From germline, CDR1 is SGHRS and CDR2 YFSETQ. Trimming took 5 bases from V and 2 from J, leaving 11 bases between them. This CDR3 contains 15 residues. The chain's CDR3 is CASRPTAAGANVLTF. As DNA, the CDR3 is TGCGCCAGCAGACCGACAGCCGCTGGGGCCAACGTCCTGACTTTC.

This chain links TRBV14 with TRBJ2-3; a possible D gene is TRBD1 (6 bases). CDR3 length: 14 residues. The germline V gene has CDR1 SGHDN and CDR2 FVKESK. The V end was cut by 1 base, the J end by 2 bases, with 7 bases between. CDR3 sequence (DNA): TGTGCCAGCAGCCAAGGGACAGTCACAGATACGCAGTATTTT. Its translation is CASSQGTVTDTQYF.

The V gene is TRBV6-5, the J gene TRBJ2-5, with a tentative D call TRBD2 (5 bases). Germline CDR1 is MNHEY and CDR2 is SVGAGI. Trimming removed 6 bases from V and 4 bases from J, with 12 bases in between. The CDR3 is 13 residues long. The CDR3 spells CASSSARGETQYF. Written as DNA, the CDR3 is TGTGCCAGCAGCTCGGCCCGGGGAGAGACCCAGTACTTC.

The chain recombines TRBV4-1 with TRBJ2-7; 7 nucleotides align to TRBD1. Unmatched junction bases numbered 2, after V lost 2 bases and J lost 1 base. Germline CDR1 MGHRA, CDR2 YSYEKL. The CDR3 runs to 14 residues. Here the CDR3 reads CASSQQDRSYEQYF. For the CDR3, the DNA is TGCGCCAGCAGCCAACAGGACAGGTCCTACGAGCAGTACTTC.

The chain is built from TRBV29-1 and TRBJ2-1; TRBD2 might be the D (5 bases). The CDR3 contains 12 residues. Between the trimmed V and J ends, which lost 4 bases and 8 bases, there was a span of 12 bases. Germline-derived CDR1 and CDR2 are SQVTM and ANQGSEA. Here the CDR3 reads CSVVTGNHEQFF. CDR3 coding DNA: TGCAGCGTTGTCACCGGGAACCATGAGCAGTTCTTC.

The gene calls are TRBV7-8 and TRBJ1-5; 8 positions agree with TRBD1. The length of the CDR3 is 16 residues. The V and J ends lost 5 bases and 4 bases, in that order; junction bases with no gene match: 10. Looked up from germline, CDR1 is SGHVS and CDR2 is FQNEAQ. The CDR3 here is CASSPGQGGRNQPQHF. The CDR3 nucleotides read TGTGCCAGCAGCCCAGGACAGGGAGGAAGAAATCAGCCCCAGCATTTT.

This chain joins TRBV28 and TRBJ2-1; maybe TRBD1 (6 bases). The length of the CDR3 is 13 residues. Germline V gene sequence: CDR1 MDHEN, CDR2 SYDVKM. Between the trimmed V and J ends, which lost 8 bases and 2 bases, there was a span of 10 bases. The CDR3 protein is CASQGTPYNEQFF. The CDR3 coding sequence is TGTGCCAGCCAGGGGACACCCTACAATGAGCAGTTCTTC.

The rearrangement uses TRBV9 and TRBJ2-3; 10 positions match TRBD1. Trimming removed 0 bases from V and 6 bases from J; junction bases left unmatched: 7. CDR1 is SGDLS, CDR2 YYNGEE, per germline. The CDR3 is 16 residues long. DNA of the CDR3: TGTGCCAGCAGCGTAGTTGGACAGGGGGGACTTGATACGCAGTATTTT. Translating it yields CASSVVGQGGLDTQYF.

The chain employs TRBV28 and TRBJ2-5; the match to TRBD2 covers 8 bases. Germline V gene lookup returns CDR1 MDHEN and CDR2 SYDVKM. This CDR3 is built from 15 residues. Trimming took 2 bases from V and 3 from J; bases not matched to a gene: 5. DNA of the CDR3: TGTGCCAGCAGTTTACGCGGGGGGACTAAAGAGACCCAGTACTTC. Amino acid sequence: CASSLRGGTKETQYF.

The rearrangement joins TRBV11-2 to TRBJ2-7; 8 positions agree with TRBD1. The CDR3 covers 15 residues. V shed 1 base and J 3 bases; nucleotides not matched to a gene: 5. Germline V gene data show CDR1 as SGHAT and CDR2 as FQNNGV. The CDR3 spells CASSLGPGQVYEQYF. The CDR3 DNA reads as TGTGCCAGCAGCTTAGGTCCGGGACAGGTCTACGAGCAGTACTTC.

The gene calls are TRBV7-2 and TRBJ2-7; 9 bases align to TRBD1. The ends lost 0 bases at V and 0 bases at J; junction bases unmatched: 3. CDR1 SGHTA and CDR2 FQGNSA come from the germline V gene. The CDR3 spans 16 residues. CDR3 in amino acids: CASSLAATGGSYEQYF. The CDR3 DNA is TGTGCCAGCAGCTTAGCGGCGACAGGGGGCTCCTACGAGCAGTACTTC.

This clone has a handful of counts. The CDR3 DNA follows: TGTGCTAGTGGTTTGGTACGAGGAGACTACGCGCCTCAAGAGACCCAGTACTTC. Residues: CASGLVRGDYAPQETQYF. This chain joins TRBV12-5 and TRBJ2-5; perhaps TRBD2 as D (5 bases). The V end was cut by 0 bases, the J end by 2 bases, with 19 bases between. The V gene's germline CDR1 is LGHNT and CDR2 FRNRAP. The CDR3 runs to 18 residues.

The genes are TRBV11-2 and TRBJ2-2, with D hard to call. This CDR3 is 13 amino acids long. Germline assignment: CDR1 SGHAT and CDR2 FQNNGV. V lost 3 bases and J lost 6, with 8 bases in between. The CDR3 DNA is TGTGCCAGCAGCTTGCAGTTGGCCGGGGAGCTGTTTTTT. The encoded protein is CASSLQLAGELFF.

The chain uses TRBV27 and TRBJ1-5, with TRBD1 as a possible D gene (6 bases). There are 13 residues in the CDR3. From germline, CDR1 is MNHEY and CDR2 SMNVEV (reference sequence). V lost 5 bases and J 6 bases, leaving 11 bases between the germline ends. The CDR3 nucleotides read TGTGCCAGCAGTGTACAGGGTTCTCAGCCCCAGCATTTT. Translated, it gives CASSVQGSQPQHF.

This chain uses TRBV7-2 with TRBJ2-2; tentatively, D is TRBD1 (5 bases). The CDR3 has 13 residues. Germline values: CDR1 SGHTA, CDR2 FQGNSA. Deletions cut 4 bases from V and 5 bases from J, with 8 bases between. CDR3 region: CASSSAGTGELFF. CDR3 sequence (DNA): TGTGCCAGCAGCTCGGCAGGGACCGGGGAGCTGTTTTTT.

The CDR3 is CASRAQGLRNTIYF. Here the CDR3 DNA reads TGTGCCAGCAGGGCCCAGGGGTTGAGAAACACCATATATTTT. This sequence joins TRBV2 and TRBJ1-3; D is possibly TRBD1 (6 bases). Germline CDR1 and CDR2: SNHLY and FYNNEI. The CDR3 covers 14 residues. Trimming stripped 6 bases from V and 5 bases from J, with 14 bases between.

V is TRBV5-5 and J is TRBJ2-7; weak D call: TRBD2 (5 bases). V lost 0 bases and J lost 2, with 9 bases in between. Germline loops: CDR1 SGHKS, CDR2 YYEKEE (reference sequence). The CDR3 has 14 amino acids. DNA of the CDR3: TGTGCCAGCAGCTTGGGTTCCGGGGCCTACGAGCAGTACTTC. Protein sequence: CASSLGSGAYEQYF.